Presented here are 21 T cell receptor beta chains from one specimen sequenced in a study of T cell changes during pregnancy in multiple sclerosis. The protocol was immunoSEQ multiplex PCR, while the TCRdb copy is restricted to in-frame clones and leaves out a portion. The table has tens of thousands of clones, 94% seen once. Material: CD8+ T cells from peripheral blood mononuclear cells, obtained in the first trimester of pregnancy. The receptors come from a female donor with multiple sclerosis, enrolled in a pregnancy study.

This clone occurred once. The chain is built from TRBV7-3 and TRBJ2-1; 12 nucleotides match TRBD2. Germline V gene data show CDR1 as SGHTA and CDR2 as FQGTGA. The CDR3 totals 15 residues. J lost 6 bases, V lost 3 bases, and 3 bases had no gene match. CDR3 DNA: TGTGCCAGCAGCTTCGGACTAGCGGGACCCAATGAGCAGTTCTTC. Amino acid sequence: CASSFGLAGPNEQFF.

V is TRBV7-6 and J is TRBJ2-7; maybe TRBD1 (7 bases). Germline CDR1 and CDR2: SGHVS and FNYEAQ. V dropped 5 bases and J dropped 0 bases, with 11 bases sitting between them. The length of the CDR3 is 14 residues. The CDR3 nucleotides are TGTGCCAGCAGCCCCAGGGGGGTCTCCTACGAGCAGTACTTC. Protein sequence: CASSPRGVSYEQYF.

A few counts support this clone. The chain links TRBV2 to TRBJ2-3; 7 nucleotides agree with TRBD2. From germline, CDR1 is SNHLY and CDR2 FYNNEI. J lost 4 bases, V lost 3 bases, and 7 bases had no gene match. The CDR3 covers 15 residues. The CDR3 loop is CASSDFTSEADTQYF. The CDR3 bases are TGTGCCAGCAGTGATTTTACTAGCGAGGCAGATACGCAGTATTTT.

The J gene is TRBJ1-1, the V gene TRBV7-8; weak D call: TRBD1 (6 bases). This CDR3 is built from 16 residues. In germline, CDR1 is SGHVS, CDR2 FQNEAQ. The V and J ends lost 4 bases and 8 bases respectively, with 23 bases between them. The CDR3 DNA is TGTGCCAGCAGCTCGTCACGCGGCGCGGGGGCCGACGAAGCTTTCTTT. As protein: CASSSSRGAGADEAFF.

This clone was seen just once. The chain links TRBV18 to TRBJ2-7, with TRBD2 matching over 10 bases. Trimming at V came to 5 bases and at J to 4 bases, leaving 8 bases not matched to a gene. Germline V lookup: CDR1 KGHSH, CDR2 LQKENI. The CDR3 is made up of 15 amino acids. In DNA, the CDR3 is TGTGCCAGCTCAACGCCTAGCGGGAGTTATTACGAGCAGTACTTC. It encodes CASSTPSGSYYEQYF.

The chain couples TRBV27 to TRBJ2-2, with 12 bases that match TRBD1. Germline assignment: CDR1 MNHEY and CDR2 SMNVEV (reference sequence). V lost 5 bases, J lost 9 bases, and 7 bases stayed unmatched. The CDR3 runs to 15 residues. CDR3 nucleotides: TGTGCCAGCAGTAGCCGGGACAGGGGGCTGTGGGAGCTGTTTTTT. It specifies CASSSRDRGLWELFF.

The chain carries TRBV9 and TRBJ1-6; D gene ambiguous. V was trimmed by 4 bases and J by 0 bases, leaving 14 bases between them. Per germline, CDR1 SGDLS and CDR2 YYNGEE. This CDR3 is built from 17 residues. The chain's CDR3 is CASSPGQASSYNSPLHF. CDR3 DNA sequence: TGTGCCAGCAGCCCCGGCCAGGCGAGCTCCTATAATTCACCCCTCCACTTT.

In DNA form, the CDR3 reads TGTGCCAGCAGCTTGGGACAGCCACAAGGCTACACCTTC. Translated, it gives CASSLGQPQGYTF. The chain couples TRBV5-8 to TRBJ1-2, with D perhaps matching TRBD1 (5 bases). The CDR3 has 13 amino acids. V lost 0 bases and J 8 bases, leaving 11 bases between the germline ends. The germline gives CDR1 SGHTS, CDR2 YDEGEE.

The CDR3 spells CASSTEGDQPQHF. In DNA, the CDR3 is TGCGCCAGCAGCACCGAAGGGGATCAGCCCCAGCATTTT. The rearrangement uses TRBV5-1 and TRBJ1-5; maybe TRBD1 (5 bases). Looked up from germline, CDR1 is SGHRS and CDR2 is YFSETQ. Deletions cut 4 bases from V and 5 bases from J, with 10 bases between. CDR3 length: 13 residues.

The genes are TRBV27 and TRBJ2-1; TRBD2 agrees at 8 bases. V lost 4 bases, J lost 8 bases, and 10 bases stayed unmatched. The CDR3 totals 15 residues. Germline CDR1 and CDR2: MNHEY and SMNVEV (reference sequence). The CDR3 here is CASSSSGGAGDEQFF. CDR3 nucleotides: TGTGCCAGCAGTTCCTCCGGGGGAGCGGGGGATGAGCAGTTCTTC.

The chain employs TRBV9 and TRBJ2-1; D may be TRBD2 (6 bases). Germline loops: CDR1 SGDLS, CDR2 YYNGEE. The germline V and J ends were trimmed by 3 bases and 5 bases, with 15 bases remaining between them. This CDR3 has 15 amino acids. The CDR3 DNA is TGTGCCAGCAGCGCCCGGGACTGGGACGACAATGAGCAGTTCTTC. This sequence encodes CASSARDWDDNEQFF.

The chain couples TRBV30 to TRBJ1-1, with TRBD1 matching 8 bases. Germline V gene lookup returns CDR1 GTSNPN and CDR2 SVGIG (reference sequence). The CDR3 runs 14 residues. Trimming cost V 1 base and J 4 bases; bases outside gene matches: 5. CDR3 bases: TGTGCCTGGAGTGGAGGACAGGGCATCACTGAAGCTTTCTTT. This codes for CAWSGGQGITEAFF.

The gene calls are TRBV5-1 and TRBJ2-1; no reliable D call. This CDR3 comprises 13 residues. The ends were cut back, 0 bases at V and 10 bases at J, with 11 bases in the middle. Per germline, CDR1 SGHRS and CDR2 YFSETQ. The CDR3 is CASSLAPGPEQFF. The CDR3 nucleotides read TGCGCCAGCAGCTTGGCCCCAGGTCCCGAGCAGTTCTTC.

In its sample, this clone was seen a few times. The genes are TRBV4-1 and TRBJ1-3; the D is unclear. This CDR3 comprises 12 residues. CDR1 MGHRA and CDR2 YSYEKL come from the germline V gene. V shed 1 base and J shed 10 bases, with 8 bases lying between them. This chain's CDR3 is CASSQALGTIYF. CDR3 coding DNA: TGCGCCAGCAGCCAAGCTCTCGGTACCATATATTTT.

The CDR3 nucleotides are TGTGCCAGCAGCTCCCGGGACAGGGTGGATTCACCCCTCCACTTT. Encoded protein: CASSSRDRVDSPLHF. The chain carries TRBV7-6 and TRBJ1-6, with 9 bases matching TRBD1. Germline V gene sequence: CDR1 SGHVS, CDR2 FNYEAQ. V lost 4 bases, J lost 8 bases, and 6 bases stayed unmatched. The length of the CDR3 is 15 residues.

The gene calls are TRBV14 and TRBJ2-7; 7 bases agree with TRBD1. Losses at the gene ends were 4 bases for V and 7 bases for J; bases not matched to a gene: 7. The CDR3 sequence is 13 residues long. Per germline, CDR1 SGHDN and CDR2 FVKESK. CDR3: CASSLWTGQEQYF. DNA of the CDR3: TGTGCCAGCAGCCTATGGACAGGACAAGAGCAGTACTTC.

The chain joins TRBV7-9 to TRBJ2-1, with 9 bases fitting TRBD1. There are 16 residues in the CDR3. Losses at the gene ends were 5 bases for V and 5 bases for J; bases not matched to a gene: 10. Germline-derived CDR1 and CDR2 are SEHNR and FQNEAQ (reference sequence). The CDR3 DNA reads TGTGCCAGCAGCCCTTTGCCGGGACAGGGACACAATGAGCAGTTCTTC. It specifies CASSPLPGQGHNEQFF.

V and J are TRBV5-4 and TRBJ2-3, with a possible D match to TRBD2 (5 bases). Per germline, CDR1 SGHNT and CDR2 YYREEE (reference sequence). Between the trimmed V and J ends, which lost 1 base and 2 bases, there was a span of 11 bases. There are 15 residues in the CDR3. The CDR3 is CASSLTGVITDTQYF. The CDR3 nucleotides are TGTGCCAGCAGCTTGACCGGGGTAATCACAGATACGCAGTATTTT.

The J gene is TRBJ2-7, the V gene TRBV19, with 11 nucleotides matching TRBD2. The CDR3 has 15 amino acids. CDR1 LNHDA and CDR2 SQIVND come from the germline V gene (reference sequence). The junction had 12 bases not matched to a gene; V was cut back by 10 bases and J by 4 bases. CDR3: CATSDTSGSGYEQYF. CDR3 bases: TGTGCCACCAGTGACACTAGCGGGAGTGGGTACGAGCAGTACTTC.

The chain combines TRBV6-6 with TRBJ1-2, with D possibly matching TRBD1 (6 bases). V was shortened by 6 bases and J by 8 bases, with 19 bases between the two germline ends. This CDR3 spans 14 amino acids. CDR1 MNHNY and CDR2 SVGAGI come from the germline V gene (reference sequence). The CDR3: CASSHDRKVGGYTF. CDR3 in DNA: TGTGCCAGCAGCCACGACAGGAAAGTGGGGGGCTACACCTTC.

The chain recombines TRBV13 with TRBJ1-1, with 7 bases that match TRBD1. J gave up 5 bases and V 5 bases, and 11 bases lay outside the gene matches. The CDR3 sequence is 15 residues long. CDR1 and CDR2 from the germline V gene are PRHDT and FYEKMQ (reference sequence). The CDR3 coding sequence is TGTGCCAGCAGCCTTCGAGGGGGCGTGGGAACTGAAGCTTTCTTT. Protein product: CASSLRGGVGTEAFF.